The 30 T cell receptor beta chains below all came from one sample that was sequenced in a study of shared clonotypes between healthy human individuals. TCRdb's copy holds only in-frame clones and misses some; the assay was immunoSEQ multiplex PCR. The repertoire holds 2.3 million or so clones, with more than 85% as singletons. Sample: naive CD4+ T cells from PBMCs. Subset: CD45RA+ positively selected. The origin of the receptors is a young man in good health. Some clones in this sample may be carry-over from other donors' samples.

The chain is built from TRBV7-6 and TRBJ1-1; D uncertain. Trimming stripped 3 bases from V and 0 bases from J, with 8 bases between. Looked up from germline, CDR1 is SGHVS and CDR2 is FNYEAQ. The CDR3 has 14 amino acids. The CDR3 nucleotides read TGTGCCAGCAGCTTCGGGCGGATGAACACTGAAGCTTTCTTT. Its protein product is CASSFGRMNTEAFF.

This chain uses TRBV5-6 with TRBJ1-1; tentative D call: TRBD1 (5 bases). Germline V gene data show CDR1 as SGHDT and CDR2 as YYEEEE. With 4 bases removed from V and 0 bases from J, the gap between germline ends came to 13 bases. The CDR3 loop spans 15 amino acids. The CDR3 is CASSKKQALNTEAFF. The CDR3 coding sequence is TGTGCCAGCAGCAAAAAACAGGCCTTGAACACTGAAGCTTTCTTT.

The CDR3 sequence: CASSESGPLTEAFF. CDR3 nucleotides: TGTGCCAGCAGTGAATCCGGCCCGCTCACTGAAGCTTTCTTT. The V call is TRBV6-1, the J call TRBJ1-1; no clear D. V lost 2 bases and J lost 4, with 11 bases in between. The CDR3 covers 14 residues. Germline CDR1 MNHNS, CDR2 SASEGT.

This chain joins TRBV14 and TRBJ2-1; 9 positions match TRBD2. The CDR3 sequence is 17 residues long. Germline values: CDR1 SGHDN, CDR2 FVKESK. V dropped 1 base and J dropped 9; count of bases not matched to a gene: 13. The CDR3 is CASSQGWVAGATAEQFF. CDR3 coding DNA: TGTGCCAGCAGCCAAGGATGGGTAGCGGGAGCGACAGCTGAGCAGTTCTTC.

This clone was picked up one time. This rearrangement joins TRBV19 to TRBJ1-1; 10 bases are shared with TRBD1. CDR1 LNHDA and CDR2 SQIVND come from the germline V gene (reference sequence). The CDR3 runs to 15 residues. V was clipped by 8 bases and J by 0 bases; unmatched bases: 6. CDR3 coding DNA: TGTGCCAGTGCCAGGACAGGGGGGATGAACACTGAAGCTTTCTTT. Amino acid sequence: CASARTGGMNTEAFF. The entire variable domain, with the rest obtained from reference TRBV19 and TRBJ1-1, is as follows: DGGITQSPKYLFRKEGQNVTLSCEQNLNHDAMYWYRQDPGQGLRLIYYSQIVNDFQKGDIAEGYSVSREKKESFPLTVTSAQKNPTAFYLCASARTGGMNTEAFFGQGTRLTVV.

The chain joins TRBV6-5 to TRBJ2-1; 8 bases align to TRBD2. Trimming removed 5 bases from V and 13 bases from J; junction bases left unmatched: 16. The CDR3 is 15 amino acids. Germline V gene lookup returns CDR1 MNHEY and CDR2 SVGAGI. The CDR3 loop reads CASSPGLATTMKQFF. The CDR3, as DNA: TGTGCCAGCAGTCCAGGACTAGCAACGACAATGAAACAGTTCTTC.

With regard to this clone: Distinct nucleotide sequences in the sample also encode this CDR3. This chain connects TRBV28 to TRBJ2-3; no firm D call. The germline CDR1 and CDR2 sequences are MDHEN and SYDVKM. The CDR3 has 13 residues. With 6 bases removed from V and 1 base from J, the gap between germline ends came to 8 bases. CDR3 DNA sequence: TGTGCCAGCAGGGTCCAAGGCACAGATACGCAGTATTTT. Protein: CASRVQGTDTQYF.

This clone was detected once. The chain recombines TRBV5-1 with TRBJ2-7, with a possible D match to TRBD2 (6 bases). The CDR3 sequence is 13 residues long. The V and J ends lost 5 bases and 7 bases respectively, with 16 bases between them. Germline lookup yields CDR1 SGHRS and CDR2 YFSETQ. DNA of the CDR3: TGCGCCAGCAGACCGGACCCCCGGGGGGAGCAGTACTTC. This codes for CASRPDPRGEQYF.

There are a few counts of this clone. The rearrangement links TRBV29-1 to TRBJ1-1; D remains ambiguous. The CDR3 totals 14 residues. Per germline, CDR1 SQVTM and CDR2 ANQGSEA. The V and J ends lost 2 bases and 4 bases respectively, with 14 bases between them. The CDR3 coding sequence is TGCAGCGTTGAAAATAGGGCAAGTGGCACTGAAGCTTTCTTT. It translates to CSVENRASGTEAFF.

The chain couples TRBV2 to TRBJ2-1; weak D call: TRBD1 (8 bases). CDR1 and CDR2 from the germline V gene are SNHLY and FYNNEI. V was cut by 7 bases and J by 10 bases, with 17 bases left in between. The CDR3 length is 13 residues. The CDR3 spells CASTRTGRGEQFF. CDR3 bases: TGTGCCAGCACCAGGACAGGGCGGGGGGAGCAGTTCTTC.

The rearrangement links TRBV28 to TRBJ1-4; a weak D match, TRBD1 (6 bases). Germline CDR1 and CDR2: MDHEN and SYDVKM. This CDR3 is 14 amino acids long. The V end was cut by 6 bases, the J end by 11 bases, with 19 bases between. CDR3 nucleotide sequence: TGTGCCAGCAGGGACGCTCTTAAGGACAGTAAACTGTTTTTT. This encodes CASRDALKDSKLFF.

This rearrangement joins TRBV7-2 to TRBJ2-5; D uncertain. From germline, CDR1 is SGHTA and CDR2 FQGNSA. The CDR3 contains 12 residues. The V and J ends lost 2 bases and 7 bases respectively, with 8 bases between them. This chain's CDR3 is CASSLFSGTQYF. The CDR3 coding sequence is TGTGCCAGCAGCTTATTTAGTGGGACCCAGTACTTC.

In the case of this clone: Additional DNA sequences in this sample encode the identical CDR3. The chain has TRBV6-6 and TRBJ2-7, with 10 bases lining up with TRBD1. V was clipped by 5 bases and J by 0 bases; unmatched bases: 4. The CDR3 is 15 amino acids. Germline assignment: CDR1 MNHNY and CDR2 SVGAGI (reference sequence). The CDR3 nucleotides read TGTGCCAGCAGTCCCGACAGGGGGCGCTCCTACGAGCAGTACTTC. It translates to CASSPDRGRSYEQYF.

The genes are TRBV7-2 and TRBJ2-4, with 8 bases that match TRBD1. Germline V gene data show CDR1 as SGHTA and CDR2 as FQGNSA. CDR3 length: 13 residues. V dropped 5 bases and J dropped 7; count of bases not matched to a gene: 4. The CDR3 region has the DNA TGTGCCAGCAGCATTTACAGGGGGAACATTCAGTACTTC. This codes for CASSIYRGNIQYF.

J is TRBJ2-6 and V is TRBV7-2; 8 bases fit TRBD2. Germline values: CDR1 SGHTA, CDR2 FQGNSA. Trimming cost V 9 bases and J 2 bases; bases outside gene matches: 3. This CDR3 spans 14 amino acids. In DNA form, the CDR3 reads TGTGCCAGTAAAGCGGGGGCTGGGGCCAACGTCCTGACTTTC. Translating it yields CASKAGAGANVLTF.

Worth noting for this clone: Other DNA sequences within the sample encode an identical CDR3. The chain combines TRBV7-2 with TRBJ1-2, with D possibly matching TRBD1 (5 bases). CDR3 length equals 13 residues. Trimming shortened V by 5 bases and J by 4 bases, and 11 bases separated the two germline ends. Per germline, CDR1 SGHTA and CDR2 FQGNSA. CDR3 in DNA: TGTGCCAGCAGCCCGACGGGGGTCTATGGCTACACCTTC. Translating it yields CASSPTGVYGYTF.

The chain links TRBV5-1 to TRBJ1-6; D not certain. This CDR3 has 15 amino acids. The ends were cut back, 0 bases at V and 5 bases at J, with 9 bases in the middle. Looked up from germline, CDR1 is SGHRS and CDR2 is YFSETQ. CDR3 nucleotides: TGCGCCAGCAGCTTGGCTGTCCGCAATAATTCACCCCTCCACTTT. This codes for CASSLAVRNNSPLHF.

This rearrangement joins TRBV11-3 to TRBJ2-5; D may match TRBD1 or TRBD2 (5 bases each). Germline V gene sequence: CDR1 SGHNT, CDR2 YENEEA. The CDR3 covers 15 residues. Trimming took 3 bases from V and 1 from J, leaving 12 bases between them. CDR3 nucleotide sequence: TGTGCCAGCAGCTTTGGAGGACAAACCCAAGAGACCCAGTACTTC. Amino acid sequence: CASSFGGQTQETQYF. The whole variable domain, remainder taken from reference TRBV11-3 and TRBJ2-5, is EAGVVQSPRYKIIEKKQPVAFWCNPISGHNTLYWYLQNLGQGPELLIRYENEEAVDDSQLPKDRFSAERLKGVDSTLKIQPAELGDSAVYLCASSFGGQTQETQYFGPGTRLLVL.

The chain uses TRBV19 and TRBJ2-7, with 7 bases that match TRBD1. The CDR3 runs to 16 residues. Germline V lookup: CDR1 LNHDA, CDR2 SQIVND (reference sequence). The J segment lost 0 bases and the V segment lost 6 bases, leaving 11 bases of the junction unmatched. CDR3 in amino acids: CASSEYGTVPSYEQYF. Here the CDR3 DNA reads TGTGCCAGTAGCGAATATGGGACAGTACCCTCCTACGAGCAGTACTTC.

V gene TRBV28 combines with J gene TRBJ2-5, with TRBD2 matching over 8 bases. Germline values: CDR1 MDHEN, CDR2 SYDVKM. The CDR3 loop spans 15 amino acids. V was clipped by 5 bases and J by 4 bases; unmatched bases: 9. The CDR3 DNA follows: TGTGCCAGCAGTATAATGAGGCTAGCGGGAGAGACCCAGTACTTC. It translates to CASSIMRLAGETQYF.

The genes are TRBV9 and TRBJ2-2, with TRBD2 matching over 8 bases. Germline V gene lookup returns CDR1 SGDLS and CDR2 YYNGEE. Germline trimming cut 0 bases from V and 5 bases from J; bases unmatched to any gene: 3. This CDR3 is 15 amino acids long. This chain's CDR3 is CASSVAPGGTGELFF. The CDR3 DNA follows: TGTGCCAGCAGCGTAGCACCGGGAGGGACCGGGGAGCTGTTTTTT.

The V gene is TRBV6-6, the J gene TRBJ1-1; 8 positions agree with TRBD1. CDR1 and CDR2 (germline): MNHNY, SVGAGI (reference sequence). With 6 bases clipped from V and 6 bases from J, the junction kept 12 bases outside the gene matches. CDR3 length: 15 residues. For the CDR3, the DNA is TGTGCCAGCAGCCCCCACGGACAGGGCCTGGCTGAAGCTTTCTTT. This encodes CASSPHGQGLAEAFF.

This chain joins TRBV10-3 and TRBJ2-7; D possibly corresponds to TRBD2 (6 bases). Germline V gene data show CDR1 as ENHRY and CDR2 as SYGVKD. CDR3 length equals 11 residues. Trimming took 10 bases from V and 7 from J, leaving 14 bases between them. This chain's CDR3 is CATTGGGEQYF. The CDR3 DNA reads TGTGCCACCACCGGGGGTGGTGAGCAGTACTTC.

The rearrangement links TRBV5-4 to TRBJ2-7, with TRBD2 matching over 10 bases. The V and J ends lost 4 bases and 0 bases, in that order; junction bases with no gene match: 10. The CDR3 spans 17 residues. The V gene's germline CDR1 is SGHNT and CDR2 YYREEE (reference sequence). CDR3 amino acids: CASSGPSTSGSSYEQYF. The DNA of the CDR3 is TGTGCCAGCAGCGGACCTTCGACTAGCGGGTCCTCCTACGAGCAGTACTTC.

The chain couples TRBV18 to TRBJ1-5, with 7 positions matching TRBD1. The CDR3 has 16 residues. Germline trimming cut 2 bases from V and 6 bases from J; bases unmatched to any gene: 10. Germline loops: CDR1 KGHSH, CDR2 LQKENI. The CDR3 bases are TGTGCCAGCTCACCAAATCCGGGACAGTCTATTCAGCCCCAGCATTTT. It is translated as CASSPNPGQSIQPQHF.

The rearrangement links TRBV7-2 to TRBJ2-5; 7 positions match TRBD1. The better agreement between TRBJ2-7 and the DNA end casts doubt on the J call. The CDR3 length is 15 residues. CDR1 SGHTA and CDR2 FQGNSA come from the germline V gene. CDR3 DNA sequence: TGTGCCAGCAGCCGGAGCGACAGGGCTCCCTACGAGCAGTACTTC. This gives the protein CASSRSDRAPYEQYF.

This chain connects TRBV6-4 to TRBJ2-7; no firm D call. The CDR3 runs to 15 residues. The germline V gene has CDR1 MRHNA and CDR2 SNTAGT. Trimming cost V 4 bases and J 3 bases, with 16 bases left between them. CDR3 in amino acids: CASSGTTKGGYEQYF. Here the CDR3 DNA reads TGTGCCAGCAGTGGCACTACAAAGGGCGGCTACGAGCAGTACTTC.

The rearrangement links TRBV6-5 to TRBJ2-6; no definite D call. Trimming pared 2 bases from V and 1 base from J, leaving 9 bases between. The CDR3 sequence is 16 residues long. Germline CDR1 is MNHEY and CDR2 is SVGAGI. The CDR3 here is CASSYRVFSGANVLTF. In DNA, the CDR3 is TGTGCCAGCAGTTACCGGGTCTTTTCTGGGGCCAACGTCCTGACTTTC.

This clone was seen only a few times. The same CDR3 also results from other DNA sequences found in this sample. The V gene is TRBV30, the J gene TRBJ1-3; D is uncertain. This CDR3 is built from 12 residues. CDR1 is GTSNPN, CDR2 SVGIG, per germline (reference sequence). Trimming removed 2 bases from V and 4 bases from J, with 6 bases in between. CDR3 in DNA: TGTGCCTGGAGTACAGCCGGAAACACCATATATTTT. Amino acid sequence: CAWSTAGNTIYF. Based on the CDR3 plus reference TRBV30 and TRBJ1-3, the full variable domain is SQTIHQWPATLVQPVGSPLSLECTVEGTSNPNLYWYRQAAGRGLQLLFYSVGIGQISSEVPQNLSASRPQDRQFILSSKKLLLSDSGFYLCAWSTAGNTIYFGEGSWLTVV.

As DNA, the CDR3 is TGTGCCAGCAGCCCCCCGACAGGGGAGGGGAAAAAACTGTTTTTT. It codes for CASSPPTGEGKKLFF. V is TRBV4-2 and J is TRBJ1-4; 8 positions agree with TRBD1. J gave up 9 bases and V 4 bases, and 10 bases lay outside the gene matches. The CDR3 has 15 residues. CDR1 is LGHNA and CDR2 is YNFKEQ in the germline V gene.